The 10 T cell receptor beta chains below all came from one sample that was sequenced in a study of beta chain features in type 1 diabetes. General study findings and limits: Type 1 diabetes patients showed a moderate but significant shortening of TCRB CDR3s in all four CD4+ subsets.

As every portion of the isolated RNA was reverse transcribed, the sequencing read expressed TCRB transcripts. The table came from immunoSEQ multiplex PCR; TCRdb's copy has only in-frame clones and leaves some out. The sample carries 230,000 or so clones, under 20% recorded once. These TCRs' antigens remain unknown. The sequenced material came from naive CD4+ T cells from blood. The receptors here all came from a man under 40 with type 1 diabetes.

This clone was recorded a few times. This chain links TRBV18 with TRBJ1-1, with D possibly being TRBD1 (6 bases). V shed 2 bases and J shed 7 bases, with 11 bases lying between them. The CDR3 extends over 13 amino acids. Germline V CDR1 and CDR2: KGHSH, LQKENI. The CDR3 bases are TGTGCCAGCTCACCAGACAGGCAATTTGAAGCTTTCTTT. It codes for CASSPDRQFEAFF.

This chain joins TRBV15 and TRBJ2-6; either TRBD1 or TRBD2 may fit D (5 bases each). Trimming stripped 5 bases from V and 2 bases from J, with 7 bases between. Germline lookup yields CDR1 LNHNV and CDR2 YYDKDF (reference sequence). CDR3 length equals 14 residues. For the CDR3, the DNA is TGTGCCACCAGCGGGGGAACTGGGGCCAACGTCCTGACTTTC. This translates into CATSGGTGANVLTF. Full variable domain (remainder filled in from reference TRBV15 and TRBJ2-6): DAMVIQNPRYQVTQFGKPVTLSCSQTLNHNVMYWYQQKSSQAPKLLFHYYDKDFNNEADTPDNFQSRRPNTSFCFLDIRSPGLGDTAMYLCATSGGTGANVLTFGAGSRLTVL.

The V call is TRBV14, the J call TRBJ1-4; D is unclear. Trimming took 1 base from V and 8 from J, leaving 8 bases between them. The CDR3 extends over 13 amino acids. The germline V gene has CDR1 SGHDN and CDR2 FVKESK. The DNA for the CDR3 is TGTGCCAGCAGCCAAGTGAGGAGAGAAAAACTGTTTTTT. It translates to CASSQVRREKLFF. The full variable domain, its missing parts supplied by reference TRBV14 and TRBJ1-4, is EAGVTQFPSHSVIEKGQTVTLRCDPISGHDNLYWYRRVMGKEIKFLLHFVKESKQDESGMPNNRFLAERTGGTYSTLKVQPAELEDSGVYFCASSQVRREKLFFGSGTQLSVL.

This clone was seen more than once but under ten times. The chain combines TRBV5-1 with TRBJ2-1, with 12 bases identical to TRBD2. Germline trimming cut 9 bases from V and 1 base from J; bases unmatched to any gene: 5. The CDR3 is 15 amino acids. CDR1 and CDR2 from the germline V gene are SGHRS and YFSETQ. The CDR3 DNA sequence: TGCGCCAACCTGGGGACTAGCGGGTCCTACAATGAGCAGTTCTTC. As protein: CANLGTSGSYNEQFF.

This clone was detected a few times. The gene calls are TRBV28 and TRBJ2-1, with a possible D match to TRBD2 (6 bases). Germline assignment: CDR1 MDHEN and CDR2 SYDVKM. The length of the CDR3 is 14 residues. Deletions cut 6 bases from V and 7 bases from J, with 16 bases between. This CDR3 reads CASSLGLSANEQFF. The CDR3, as DNA: TGTGCCAGCAGCCTGGGACTTTCTGCGAATGAGCAGTTCTTC.

This chain joins TRBV30 and TRBJ2-7; 7 bases agree with TRBD2. Germline V gene data show CDR1 as GTSNPN and CDR2 as SVGIG (reference sequence). The J segment lost 5 bases and the V segment lost 5 bases, leaving 3 bases of the junction unmatched. The CDR3 contains 11 residues. This CDR3 reads CAWSSGNEQYF. The CDR3 DNA follows: TGTGCCTGGTCTAGCGGCAACGAGCAGTACTTC.

In DNA, the CDR3 is TGTGCCAGCAGTCCAAACTCAGGAACAGATACGCAGTATTTT. This translates into CASSPNSGTDTQYF. This chain uses TRBV28 with TRBJ2-3; D remains ambiguous. Germline lookup yields CDR1 MDHEN and CDR2 SYDVKM. This CDR3 is built from 14 residues. Trimming pared 5 bases from V and 3 bases from J, leaving 12 bases between.

This clone was seen only a few times. The rearrangement uses TRBV30 and TRBJ1-4; D remains ambiguous. Trimming stripped 0 bases from V and 8 bases from J, with 10 bases between. The CDR3 is 13 residues long. The germline CDR1 and CDR2 sequences are GTSNPN and SVGIG (reference sequence). In DNA form, the CDR3 reads TGTGCCTGGAGTGTATCCGGAGGGGAAAAACTGTTTTTT. It yields the protein CAWSVSGGEKLFF.

V usage is TRBV4-2 and J usage is TRBJ2-7, with 9 bases identical to TRBD2. The CDR3 has 15 amino acids. V lost 3 bases, J lost 9 bases, and 12 bases stayed unmatched. CDR1 is LGHNA, CDR2 YNFKEQ, per germline. CDR3: CASSQETGTSQGQYF. The CDR3 region has the DNA TGTGCCAGCAGCCAGGAGACTGGGACTAGCCAGGGGCAGTACTTC.

This clone was found a few times. The V and J genes are TRBV7-2 and TRBJ1-2, with 8 bases that match TRBD1. The CDR3 extends over 13 amino acids. Germline V CDR1 and CDR2: SGHTA, FQGNSA. The V and J ends lost 5 bases and 3 bases, in that order; junction bases with no gene match: 2. In DNA form, the CDR3 reads TGTGCCAGCAGCCCGGACAGGGACTATGGCTACACCTTC. Its protein is CASSPDRDYGYTF. The full variable domain, completed using reference TRBV7-2 and TRBJ1-2, is GAGVSQSPSNKVTEKGKDVELRCDPISGHTALYWYRQSLGQGLEFLIYFQGNSAPDKSGLPSDRFSAERTGGSVSTLTIQRTQQEDSAVYLCASSPDRDYGYTFGSGTRLTVV.